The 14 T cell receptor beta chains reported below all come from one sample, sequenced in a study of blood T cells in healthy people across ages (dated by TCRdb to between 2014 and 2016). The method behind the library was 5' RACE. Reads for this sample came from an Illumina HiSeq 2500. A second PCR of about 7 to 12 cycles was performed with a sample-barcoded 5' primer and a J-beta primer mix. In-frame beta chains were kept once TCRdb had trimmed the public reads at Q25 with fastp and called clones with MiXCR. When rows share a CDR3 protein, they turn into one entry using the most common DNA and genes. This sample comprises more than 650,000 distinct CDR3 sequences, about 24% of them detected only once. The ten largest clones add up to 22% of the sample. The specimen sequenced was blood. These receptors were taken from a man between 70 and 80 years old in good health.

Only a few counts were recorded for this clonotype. The CDR3 here is CASSVLGELYEQYF. The CDR3 DNA reads as TGTGCCAGCAGTGTATTGGGGGAACTCTACGAGCAGTACTTC. The J gene is TRBJ2-7, the V gene TRBV3-1, with D perhaps assigned TRBD1 or TRBD2 (5 bases each). The V end was cut by 6 bases, the J end by 3 bases, with 15 bases between. Germline V gene sequence: CDR1 LGHDT, CDR2 YNNKEL (reference sequence). The CDR3 is made up of 14 amino acids.

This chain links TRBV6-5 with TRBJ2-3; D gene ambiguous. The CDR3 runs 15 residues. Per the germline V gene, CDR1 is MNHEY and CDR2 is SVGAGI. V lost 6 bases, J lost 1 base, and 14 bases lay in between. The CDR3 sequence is CASSRSRGGTDTQYF. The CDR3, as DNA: TGTGCCAGCAGCCGTAGCCGTGGAGGCACAGATACGCAGTATTTT.

The CDR3 DNA reads TGTGCCAGCAGTTTTAGCCGAGGGGTCGGGTACTACGAGCAGTACTTC. Translation: CASSFSRGVGYYEQYF. The chain couples TRBV12-3 or TRBV12-4 to TRBJ2-1; D is tentatively TRBD1 or TRBD2 (5 bases each). The assigned J gene may be wrong: the sequence end matches TRBJ2-7 better. CDR3 length: 16 residues.

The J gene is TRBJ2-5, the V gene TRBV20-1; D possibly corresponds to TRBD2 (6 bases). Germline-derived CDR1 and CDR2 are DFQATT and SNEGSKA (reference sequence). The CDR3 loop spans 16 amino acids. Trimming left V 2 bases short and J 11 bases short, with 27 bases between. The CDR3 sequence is CSARSAVTPTSREQYF. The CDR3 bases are TGCAGTGCTAGAAGTGCGGTGACTCCGACCTCTCGGGAGCAGTACTTC.

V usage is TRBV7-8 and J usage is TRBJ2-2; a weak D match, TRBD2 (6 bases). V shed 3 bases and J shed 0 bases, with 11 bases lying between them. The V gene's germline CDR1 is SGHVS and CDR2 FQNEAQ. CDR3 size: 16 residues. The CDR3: CASSFFRETNTGELFF. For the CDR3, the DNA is TGTGCCAGCAGCTTTTTTCGGGAGACGAACACCGGGGAGCTGTTTTTT.

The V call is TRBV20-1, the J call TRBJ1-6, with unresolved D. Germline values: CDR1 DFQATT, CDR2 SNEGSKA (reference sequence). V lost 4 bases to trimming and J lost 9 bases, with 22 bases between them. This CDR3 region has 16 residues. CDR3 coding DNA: TGCAGTGCTAACTATGAGGGCCTTCGAGGATCTTCACCCCTCCACTTT. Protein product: CSANYEGLRGSSPLHF.

The chain's CDR3 is CASSLVRGSNGNEQFF. CDR3 DNA sequence: TGTGCCAGCAGCTTAGTACGTGGATCAAACGGGAATGAGCAGTTCTTC. The chain carries TRBV11-2 and TRBJ2-1; D is unresolved. The CDR3 totals 16 residues. V lost 1 base, J lost 7 bases, and 17 bases lay in between. Germline values: CDR1 SGHAT, CDR2 FQNNGV.

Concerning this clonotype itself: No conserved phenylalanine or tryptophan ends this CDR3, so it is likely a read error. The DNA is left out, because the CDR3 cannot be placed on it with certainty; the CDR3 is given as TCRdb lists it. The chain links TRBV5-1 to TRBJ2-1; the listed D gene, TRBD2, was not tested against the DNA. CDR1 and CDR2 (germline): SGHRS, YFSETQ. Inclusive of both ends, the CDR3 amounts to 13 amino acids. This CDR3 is CASSTKGTSGSRV.

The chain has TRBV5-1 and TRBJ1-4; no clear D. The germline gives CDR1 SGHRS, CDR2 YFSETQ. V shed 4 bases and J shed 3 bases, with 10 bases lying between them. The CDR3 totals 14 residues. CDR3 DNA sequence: TGCGCCAGCAGCATAGGGATGGCTAATGAAAAACTGTTTTTT. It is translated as CASSIGMANEKLFF.

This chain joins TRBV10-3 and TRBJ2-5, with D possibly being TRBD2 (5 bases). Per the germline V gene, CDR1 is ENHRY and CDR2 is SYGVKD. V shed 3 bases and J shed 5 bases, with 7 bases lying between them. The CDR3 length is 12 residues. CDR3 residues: CAISEAEETQYF. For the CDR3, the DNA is TGTGCCATCAGTGAAGCGGAGGAGACCCAGTACTTC.

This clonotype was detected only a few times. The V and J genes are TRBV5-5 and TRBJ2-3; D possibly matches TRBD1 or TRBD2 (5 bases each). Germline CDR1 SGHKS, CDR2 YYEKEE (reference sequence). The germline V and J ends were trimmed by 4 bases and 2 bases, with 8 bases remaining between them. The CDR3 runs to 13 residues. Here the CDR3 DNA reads TGTGCCAGCAGCGCCGGGACCACAGATACGCAGTATTTT. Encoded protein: CASSAGTTDTQYF. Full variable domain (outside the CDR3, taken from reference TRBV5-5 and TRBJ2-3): DAGVTQSPTHLIKTRGQQVTLRCSPISGHKSVSWYQQVLGQGPQFIFQYYEKEERGRGNFPDRFSARQFPNYSSELNVNALLLGDSALYLCASSAGTTDTQYFGPGTRLTVL.

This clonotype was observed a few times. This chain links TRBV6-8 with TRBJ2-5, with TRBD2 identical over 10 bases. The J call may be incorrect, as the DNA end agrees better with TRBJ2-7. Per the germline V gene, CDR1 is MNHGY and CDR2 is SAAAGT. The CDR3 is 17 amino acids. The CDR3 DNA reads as TGTGCCAGCAGTTACCGGAACCTAGCGGGAGAGTCCTACGAGCAGTACGTC. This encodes CASSYRNLAGESYEQYV.

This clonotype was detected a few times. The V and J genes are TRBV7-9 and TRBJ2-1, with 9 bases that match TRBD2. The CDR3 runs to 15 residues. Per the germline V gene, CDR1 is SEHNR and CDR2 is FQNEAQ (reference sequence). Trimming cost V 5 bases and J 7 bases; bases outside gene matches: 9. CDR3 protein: CASSIEAGGKNEQFF. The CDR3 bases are TGTGCCAGCAGCATTGAAGCGGGAGGAAAGAATGAGCAGTTCTTC.

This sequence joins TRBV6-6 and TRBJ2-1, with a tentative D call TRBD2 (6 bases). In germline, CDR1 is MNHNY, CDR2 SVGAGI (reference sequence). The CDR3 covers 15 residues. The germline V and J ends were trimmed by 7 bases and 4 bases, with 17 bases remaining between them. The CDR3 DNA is TGTGCCAGCACCTTATGGAGGGAAGGGTACAATGAGCAGTTCTTC. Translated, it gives CASTLWREGYNEQFF.